This paragraph covers one T cell receptor beta chain sequence. The antigen remains unidentified. This PCR relied on a set of 60 Vbeta primers and 13 Jbeta primers. Data came from immunoSEQ multiplex PCR; TCRdb stores just in-frame clones and leaves some out. The repertoire has 85,000 to 110,000 clones, 79% of them found once; the top ten carry over 4%. This entry comes from a study of cytomegalovirus exposure and HLA in healthy donors. Study conclusions and caveats: A likely sequencing artifact accounted for one observed cluster of highly shared sequence variants. In a later analysis, HLA-C alleles had the fewest associated TCRs, DRB1 alleles the most. Cytomegalovirus-associated TCR beta chains were listed, numbering some 170. Among TCR sequences, most were rare, though some public TCRs appeared in many donors.

The sequenced sample consisted of PBMCs. This TCR came from a man over 45 in good health and CMV-seropositive.

The CDR3 here is CASSSQATGEQFF. As DNA, the CDR3 is TGTGCCAGCAGCTCCCAAGCGACGGGTGAGCAGTTCTTC. V and J are TRBV7-3 and TRBJ2-1; D remains ambiguous. Germline V gene lookup returns CDR1 SGHTA and CDR2 FQGTGA. The ends were cut back, 4 bases at V and 9 bases at J, with 13 bases in the middle. The CDR3 length is 13 residues.